These T cell receptor beta chains were read from a single sample in a study of blood T cell repertoires in COVID-19. Produced via immunoSEQ multiplex PCR; TCRdb's table is partial and in-frame only. The profile shows some 60,000 clones, almost 90% of them singletons. The sequencing input was peripheral blood. Receptors originate from a man aged 60-69 years with acute or convalescent COVID-19. Each CDR3 is given with its conserved first and last residue. The D gene is left open where the match is weak. Clone size, where shown, is once, few, many, or a class for clones that have expanded.

V	size	D	J	DNA	CDR3
TRBV28	.	TRBD2	TRBJ2-1	TGTGCCAGCAGCTCGACTAGCGGGAGGATTGAGCAGTTCTTC	CASSSTSGRIEQFF
TRBV5-1	.	.	TRBJ1-4	TGCGCCAGCAGGACGGGTGAACTTGCAACTAATGAAAAACTGTTTTTT	CASRTGELATNEKLFF
TRBV7-9	.	.	TRBJ2-6	TGTGCCAGCAGCTCGTGGGAGGGGGAGAGGTATGGGGCCAACGTCCTGACTTTC	CASSSWEGERYGANVLTF
TRBV15	.	TRBD1	TRBJ2-1	TGTGCCACCAGCATCCCCCCAAGGGGGCCTGAGCAGTTCTTC	CATSIPPRGPEQFF
TRBV28	few	.	TRBJ1-5	TGTGCCAGCAGATTTCGACAGGCCTATCAGCCCCAGCATTTT	CASRFRQAYQPQHF
TRBV24-1	.	TRBD2	TRBJ2-5	TGTGCCACCAGTGGCGGGAGGCCGAAAGAGACCCAGTACTTC	CATSGGRPKETQYF
TRBV3-1/TRBV3-2	.	.	TRBJ2-7	TGTGCCAGCAGTCAGGGACATACCTACGAGCAGTACTTC	CASSQGHTYEQYF
TRBV3-1/TRBV3-2	.	TRBD1	TRBJ1-5	TGTGCCAGCAGCCAAGGACAGGGTGGCAATCAGCCCCAGCATTTT	CASSQGQGGNQPQHF
TRBV5-1	.	TRBD1	TRBJ1-2	TGCGCCAGCAGCGTATATTATGGACAGGGGGCGGGCTACACCTTC	CASSVYYGQGAGYTF
TRBV28	.	.	TRBJ2-3	TGTGCCAGCAGTTTGGCGGGGCCCGTGGATACGCAGTATTTT	CASSLAGPVDTQYF
TRBV29-1	.	TRBD1	TRBJ1-3	TGCAGCGTCACACAGGGGGGGTCTGGAAACACCATATATTTT	CSVTQGGSGNTIYF
TRBV11-2	once	TRBD2	TRBJ2-3	TGTGCCAGCAGCCCGGCGCGGGAGGTGTCCGGCCGGTATTTT	CASSPAREVSGRYF
TRBV19	once	TRBD1	TRBJ1-5	TGTGCCAGTAGTCCCCCTTACAGGGGGCGAGGACAGCCCCAGCATTTT	CASSPPYRGRGQPQHF
TRBV27	.	.	TRBJ2-2	TGTGCCAGCAGTCCTCCCCCAGACAGACCGGGGGAGCTGTTTTTT	CASSPPPDRPGELFF
TRBV3-1/TRBV3-2	.	TRBD1	TRBJ1-3	TGTGCCAGCAGCCACGGACAGGGGGGGGACACCATATATTTT	CASSHGQGGDTIYF
TRBV5-1	.	TRBD2	TRBJ2-5	TGCGCCAGCAGCTTGGCCGGGACTACACAAGAGACCCAGTACTTC	CASSLAGTTQETQYF
TRBV5-1	.	TRBD1	TRBJ2-7	TGCGCCAGCCGTCCCAACACCGGGACAGGCCACGAGCAGTACTTC	CASRPNTGTGHEQYF
TRBV2	.	.	TRBJ1-6	TGTGCCAGCAGCCAACAGGGCGTAGCGAATTCACCCCTCCACTTT	CASSQQGVANSPLHF
TRBV6-4	.	.	TRBJ2-1	TGTGCCAGCAGTGACGATTCGTCTAGAAGATTCGATGAGCAGTTCTTC	CASSDDSSRRFDEQFF
TRBV15	.	TRBD1	TRBJ1-1	TGTGCCACCAGCAGAGTTGGCCAGGGGGGCACTGAAGCTTTCTTT	CATSRVGQGGTEAFF
TRBV30	.	.	TRBJ1-6	TGTGCCTGGAGTCTGGGGGCCAATTTCACACCCCTCCACTTT	CAWSLGANFTPLHF
TRBV5-1	.	.	TRBJ2-5	TGCGCCAGCAGCTTGAACGGTCCGGGGCAAGAGACCCAGTACTTC	CASSLNGPGQETQYF